Sequencing of this T cell receptor (beta chain) was carried out in a study of cytomegalovirus exposure and HLA in healthy donors. Broader study findings: Earlier findings revealed that most TCR beta V segments proved productive either about 87% or about 30% of the time. Highly shared variants forming one cluster were likely a sequencing artifact.

Comments on this clone: Its antigen is as yet unknown.

Amplification used 60 Vbeta primers and 13 Jbeta primers. The repertoire was sequenced with immunoSEQ multiplex PCR; TCRdb's copy has only in-frame clones and lacks some. The sample consists of about 180,000 clones, around 80% of them appearing once. The germline V gene has CDR1 WSHSY and CDR2 SAAADI. The V gene lost 8 bases and the J gene lost 2 bases, with 13 bases spanning the gap. This CDR3 has 13 amino acids. Donors counted as nominally healthy when sampled, yet unrecorded immune exposures were likely. This chain links TRBV10-2 with TRBJ2-7; D is perhaps TRBD1 (6 bases). Sequencing was carried out using PBMCs. The clonotype comes from a woman aged 25-40 years in good health and CMV-seronegative. CDR3 DNA: TGCGCCAGCGTCGGACAGCTAGCCTACGAGCAGTACTTC. Protein sequence: CASVGQLAYEQYF.